A selection of T cell receptor beta chains follows, all from one sample in a study of identifying expanded T cells in peripheral blood. The assay was immunoSEQ multiplex PCR, and TCRdb's table has in-frame clones only and misses some. Of 110,000 or so clones listed, around 90% are singletons. Specimen: blood. These receptors all come from a person aged 18 to 70 in good health. Each CDR3 is given with its conserved first and last residue. A D gene is named only where the DNA matches it firmly. Clone size is stated in some rows and not others, as once, few, many or a class when expanded.

TRBV4-1	-	-	TRBJ1-3	TGCGCCAGCAGCGGAAGGACCGATAGCTCTGGAAACACCATATATTTT	CASSGRTDSSGNTIYF
TRBV5-4	-	-	TRBJ2-2	TGTGCCAGCAGATCACAGGGACGGGGGACCGGGGAGCTGTTTTTT	CASRSQGRGTGELFF
TRBV18	TRBD2	-	TRBJ2-1	TGTGCCAGCTCACCTCCAGCGGGGGGCGATTACAATGAGCAGTTCTTC	CASSPPAGGDYNEQFF
TRBV29-1	-	-	TRBJ2-5	TGCAGCGTTGTTGCAACCCAAGAGACCCAGTACTTC	CSVVATQETQYF
TRBV7-2	TRBD2	-	TRBJ2-5	TGTGCCAGCAGCCCCGCCGGGGCGGGAGGGCCATTAAAAGAGACCCAGTACTTC	CASSPAGAGGPLKETQYF
TRBV5-1	-	-	TRBJ2-1	TGCGCCAGCAGCCTGGACAGAAATGAGCAGTTCTTC	CASSLDRNEQFF
TRBV5-1	-	-	TRBJ2-5	TGCGCCAGCAACTCCAGGGGGGTACAAGAGACCCAGTACTTC	CASNSRGVQETQYF
TRBV7-8	-	-	TRBJ2-5	TGTGCCAGCAGCTCCCTGGGCGGGGAGACCCAGTACTTC	CASSSLGGETQYF
TRBV30	-	-	TRBJ2-7	TGTGCCTGGAGGAGCTCCTACGAGCAGTACTTC	CAWRSSYEQYF
TRBV29-1	-	-	TRBJ1-2	TGCAGCGCTGACTCAACGAGGTATGGCTACACCTTC	CSADSTRYGYTF
TRBV6-5	TRBD1	-	TRBJ1-1	TGTGCCAGCAAACCGGGACAGGGGTACACTGAAGCTTTCTTT	CASKPGQGYTEAFF
TRBV11-3	-	once	TRBJ2-6	TGTGCCAGCAGCTTAGGGGGCCCTGGGGCCAACGTCCTGACTTTC	CASSLGGPGANVLTF
TRBV4-2	-	-	TRBJ1-1	TGTGCCAGCAGCCAGCCTTTGGAGGGGCGGACTGAAGCTTTCTTT	CASSQPLEGRTEAFF
TRBV5-6	-	-	TRBJ1-6	TGTGCCAGCAGCTTGGTTGGGGGGTTAGGTTCACCCCTCCACTTT	CASSLVGGLGSPLHF
TRBV2	-	few	TRBJ2-5	TGTGCCAGCAGTGAGAGTAAAGAGACCCAGTACTTC	CASSESKETQYF
TRBV20-1	-	-	TRBJ1-2	TGCAGTGGCCAAAGCTTCCGTGGCTACACCTTC	CSGQSFRGYTF
TRBV10-3	-	-	TRBJ1-6	TGTGCCATCAGTGTCGAGACAGGAAATTCACCCCTCCACTTT	CAISVETGNSPLHF
TRBV7-3	TRBD1	-	TRBJ2-6	TGTGCCAGCAGCCTTCTCACAGGGGGCGGATTCTCTGGGGCCAACGTCCTGACTTTC	CASSLLTGGGFSGANVLTF
TRBV5-8	-	-	TRBJ1-5	TGTGCCAGCAGCTGGGAGGGTGGGCGCAATCAGCCCCAGCATTTT	CASSWEGGRNQPQHF
TRBV6-6	-	-	TRBJ1-5	TGTGCCAGCAGCCCCTTGAGGGATAGCAATCAGCCCCAGCATTTT	CASSPLRDSNQPQHF
TRBV11-2	-	-	TRBJ1-5	TGTGCCAGCAGCTTAGTCGGGGCCCAGCCCCAGCATTTT	CASSLVGAQPQHF
TRBV6-5	TRBD1	-	TRBJ1-2	TGTGCCAGCAGTGGACAGGGGGCGGGGGACTATGGCTACACCTTC	CASSGQGAGDYGYTF
TRBV7-2	TRBD2	-	TRBJ2-1	TGTGCCAGCAGCTACCAAATTACTAGCGGGGGGCCTGAGCAGTTCTTC	CASSYQITSGGPEQFF
TRBV7-3	-	-	TRBJ1-1	TGTGCCAGCAGCTTAGGGATAGACACTGAAGCTTTCTTT	CASSLGIDTEAFF
TRBV15	TRBD1	-	TRBJ2-3	TGTGCCACCAAGGACAGGGGTCATACTAGCACAGATACGCAGTATTTT	CATKDRGHTSTDTQYF
TRBV19	TRBD1	-	TRBJ2-2	TGTGCCAGTAGACCTACAGGGGATACCGGGGAGCTGTTTTTT	CASRPTGDTGELFF
TRBV5-1	-	-	TRBJ2-5	TGCGCCAGCAGCTTTCGTTCCCGAGGGTCAGAGACCCAGTACTTC	CASSFRSRGSETQYF
TRBV11-3	TRBD1	-	TRBJ1-2	TGTGCCAGCAGCTTAATGGGACAGGGAAACTATGGCTACACCTTC	CASSLMGQGNYGYTF
TRBV11-2	-	-	TRBJ1-2	TGTGCCAGCAGCTTAGAACCGACAGGTGGGGCCAACTATGGCTACACCTTC	CASSLEPTGGANYGYTF
TRBV19	-	few	TRBJ2-7	TGTGCCAGTAGTAACCAGGTCTACGAGCAGTACTTC	CASSNQVYEQYF
TRBV28	-	-	TRBJ2-5	TGTGCCAGCACCTTGAACTCGGCGGGGACCCAGTACTTC	CASTLNSAGTQYF
TRBV19	-	-	TRBJ1-4	TGTGCCAGTAGCGAAACAGGGAGAGGCGAAAAACTGTTTTTT	CASSETGRGEKLFF
TRBV15	-	-	TRBJ1-1	TGTGCCACCAGTCCTCTCAACACTGAAGCTTTCTTT	CATSPLNTEAFF
TRBV28	TRBD1	once	TRBJ1-2	TGTGCCAGCAGTTTTGGACAGGGTTTGGCCTACACCTTC	CASSFGQGLAYTF
TRBV6-5	-	-	TRBJ1-1	TGTGCCAGCCGGATGCAAAACACTGAAGCTTTCTTT	CASRMQNTEAFF
TRBV4-1	-	-	TRBJ2-5	TGCGCCAGCAGCCAAGAACGCCCGGGAGTAGAGACCCAGTACTTC	CASSQERPGVETQYF
TRBV4-2	TRBD2	once	TRBJ2-5	TGTGCCAGCAGCCTGGGACTAGGAGAGACCCAGTACTTC	CASSLGLGETQYF
TRBV2	TRBD2	-	TRBJ2-7	TGTGCCAGCAGTGGGGGGACTAGCGGGGCCGCCTACGAGCAGTACTTC	CASSGGTSGAAYEQYF
TRBV6-6	TRBD1	-	TRBJ1-4	TGTGCCAGCAGTTACTCGACAGGGTTCGAAAAACTGTTTTTT	CASSYSTGFEKLFF
TRBV7-9	-	-	TRBJ2-1	TGTGCCAGCAGCTTAGAGAGGGCCTTGCCGGGGCAGTTCTTC	CASSLERALPGQFF
TRBV7-3	-	once	TRBJ2-3	TGTGCCAGCAGCTTAGGCTACACAGATACGCAGTATTTT	CASSLGYTDTQYF
TRBV4-1	-	-	TRBJ1-1	TGCGCCAGCAGCCCACGGGGGGACACTGAAGCTTTCTTT	CASSPRGDTEAFF